This entry concerns a single T cell receptor (beta chain). The data stem from a study of control samples from healthy donors and cancer patients. The V gene's germline CDR1 is MGHRA and CDR2 YSYEKL. After removal of 1 base from V and 0 bases from J, the junction contained 7 bases not matched to a gene. CDR3 length: 17 amino acids. Method: immunoSEQ multiplex PCR; TCRdb's copy keeps in-frame clones and lacks some. Of 180,000 or so clones listed, 91% are singletons. The receptor's source is a woman in her twenties or thirties in good health. The chain is built from TRBV4-1 and TRBJ2-7; TRBD2 aligns across 9 bases. Sequencing used blood. CDR3 sequence: CASSQGLAGDISYEQYF. Written as DNA, the CDR3 is TGCGCCAGCAGCCAAGGATTAGCGGGAGATATCTCCTACGAGCAGTACTTC.